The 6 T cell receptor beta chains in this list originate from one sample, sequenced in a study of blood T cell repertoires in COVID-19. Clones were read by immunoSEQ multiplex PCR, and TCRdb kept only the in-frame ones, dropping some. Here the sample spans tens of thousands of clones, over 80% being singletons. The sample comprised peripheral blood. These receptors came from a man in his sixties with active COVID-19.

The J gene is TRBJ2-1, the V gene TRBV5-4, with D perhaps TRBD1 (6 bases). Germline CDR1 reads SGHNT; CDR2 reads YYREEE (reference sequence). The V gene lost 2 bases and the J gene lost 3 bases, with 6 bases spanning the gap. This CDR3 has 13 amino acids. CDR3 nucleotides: TGTGCCAGCAGCTTAGGGGGCTACAATGAGCAGTTCTTC. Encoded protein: CASSLGGYNEQFF.

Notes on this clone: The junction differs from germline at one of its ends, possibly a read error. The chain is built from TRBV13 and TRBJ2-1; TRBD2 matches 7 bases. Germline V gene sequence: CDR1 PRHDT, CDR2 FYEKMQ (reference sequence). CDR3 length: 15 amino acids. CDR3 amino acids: CASSYRDYNVHEQFF. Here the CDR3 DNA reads TGTGCCAGTAGCTACCGGGACTATAATGTTCATGAGCAGTTCTTC.

The chain's CDR3 is CASSEWTGSGNTIYF. CDR3 sequence (DNA): TGTGCCAGCAGTGAATGGACAGGGAGTGGAAACACCATATATTTT. The chain recombines TRBV6-1 with TRBJ1-3; 8 bases align to TRBD1. The CDR3 spans 15 residues. Germline CDR1 MNHNS, CDR2 SASEGT. Unmatched junction bases numbered 3, after V lost 2 bases and J lost 3 bases.

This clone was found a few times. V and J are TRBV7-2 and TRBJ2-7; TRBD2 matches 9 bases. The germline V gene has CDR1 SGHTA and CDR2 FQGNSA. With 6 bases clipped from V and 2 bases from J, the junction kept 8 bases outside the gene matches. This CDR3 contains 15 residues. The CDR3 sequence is CASRLNSGGPYEQYF. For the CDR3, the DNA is TGTGCCAGCAGACTCAATAGCGGGGGTCCCTACGAGCAGTACTTC.

The CDR3 coding sequence is TGTGCCACCAGCCGACTGAGGGCAGGGGCCAACGTCCTGACTTTC. It yields the protein CATSRLRAGANVLTF. The genes are TRBV15 and TRBJ2-6, with D perhaps TRBD2 (5 bases). CDR3 size: 15 residues. Per germline, CDR1 LNHNV and CDR2 YYDKDF (reference sequence). Trimming took off 5 bases at V and 4 bases at J, with 12 bases between the two ends.

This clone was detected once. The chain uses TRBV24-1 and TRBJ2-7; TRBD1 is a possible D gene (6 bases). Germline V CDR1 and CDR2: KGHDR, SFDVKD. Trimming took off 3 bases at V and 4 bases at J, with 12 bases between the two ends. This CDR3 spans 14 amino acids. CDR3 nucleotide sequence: TGTGCCACCAGTGATGCCGGGACACCATACGAGCAGTACTTC. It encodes CATSDAGTPYEQYF.